A single sample gave rise to the 30 T cell receptor beta chains below, sequenced in a study of blood T cell repertoires in COVID-19. The table came from immunoSEQ multiplex PCR; TCRdb's copy has only in-frame clones and leaves some out. The sample gives about 440,000 clones, 85% to 90% of which show up once; around 4.5% is in the top ten. Sequencing input: peripheral blood. The receptors originated from a woman aged 30 to 39 with acute or convalescent COVID-19.

The DNA for the CDR3 is TGTGCCAGCAGCTTAGGCCCCCGGGGCTCTGGGGCCAACGTCCTGACTTTC. It specifies CASSLGPRGSGANVLTF. The J gene is TRBJ2-6, the V gene TRBV7-8, with a tentative D call TRBD2 (5 bases). V was trimmed by 1 base and J by 0 bases, leaving 10 bases between them. The CDR3 extends over 17 amino acids. The germline V gene has CDR1 SGHVS and CDR2 FQNEAQ.

V and J are TRBV20-1 and TRBJ2-5; D call uncertain. This CDR3 contains 12 residues. Germline lookup yields CDR1 DFQATT and CDR2 SNEGSKA (reference sequence). V lost 3 bases and J lost 1, with 6 bases in between. Here the CDR3 DNA reads TGCAGTGCTAGTGTGGCCCAAGAGACCCAGTACTTC. It encodes CSASVAQETQYF.

In regard to this clone: The sample carries other DNA sequences with the same CDR3. The rearrangement joins TRBV12-3 or TRBV12-4 to TRBJ2-5, with D unclear. The CDR3 spans 12 residues. The ends were cut back, 2 bases at V and 3 bases at J, with 4 bases in the middle. CDR3 DNA: TGTGCCAGCAGTTTACGGGAAGAGACCCAGTACTTC. Residues: CASSLREETQYF.

This clone has a single count. The rearrangement links TRBV5-1 to TRBJ2-1, with unresolved D. Trimming removed 0 bases at V and 5 bases at J, with 12 bases between. The CDR3 runs 15 residues. Germline V gene sequence: CDR1 SGHRS, CDR2 YFSETQ. In DNA form, the CDR3 reads TGCGCCAGCAGCTTGGCACCACTACCCAACAATGAGCAGTTCTTC. Translation gives CASSLAPLPNNEQFF.

The chain is built from TRBV29-1 and TRBJ2-3; 9 bases match TRBD2. The CDR3 extends over 17 amino acids. Germline trimming cut 0 bases from V and 0 bases from J; bases unmatched to any gene: 7. CDR1 is SQVTM and CDR2 is ANQGSEA in the germline V gene. This chain's CDR3 is CSVEDGQTSGSTDTQYF. CDR3 DNA sequence: TGCAGCGTTGAAGATGGCCAGACTAGCGGCAGCACAGATACGCAGTATTTT.

This rearrangement joins TRBV18 to TRBJ1-1, with 8 positions matching TRBD1. The V segment lost 5 bases and the J segment 0 bases; nucleotides outside the gene matches: 2. Germline V gene data show CDR1 as KGHSH and CDR2 as LQKENI. The CDR3 length is 14 residues. CDR3 sequence (DNA): TGTGCCAGCTCATCCAGGGGGCTGAACACTGAAGCTTTCTTT. It specifies CASSSRGLNTEAFF.

This clone was seen a few times. This rearrangement joins TRBV7-9 to TRBJ1-3, with D maybe TRBD1 (5 bases). This CDR3 is 15 amino acids long. Trimming stripped 6 bases from V and 0 bases from J, with 12 bases between. CDR1 SEHNR and CDR2 FQNEAQ come from the germline V gene (reference sequence). The CDR3 loop reads CASSPDSYSGNTIYF. DNA for the CDR3: TGTGCCAGCAGTCCAGACAGTTACTCTGGAAACACCATATATTTT.

J is TRBJ2-5 and V is TRBV6-1; tentatively, D is TRBD1 (6 bases). The V end was cut by 6 bases, the J end by 2 bases, with 13 bases between. Germline V gives CDR1 MNHNS, CDR2 SASEGT. CDR3 length: 14 residues. This CDR3 is CASRYQGGQETQYF. Written as DNA, the CDR3 is TGTGCCAGCAGATACCAAGGGGGTCAAGAGACCCAGTACTTC.

The chain joins TRBV5-1 to TRBJ2-3, with D possibly being TRBD2 (6 bases). Germline V gives CDR1 SGHRS, CDR2 YFSETQ. The CDR3 contains 15 residues. The V and J ends lost 5 bases and 3 bases respectively, with 16 bases between them. The CDR3 DNA reads as TGCGCCAGCAGAATGACAGTCAGCGGGACAGATACGCAGTATTTT. Its translation: CASRMTVSGTDTQYF.

The chain combines TRBV7-2 with TRBJ2-5, with TRBD1 identical over 8 bases. CDR1 and CDR2 from the germline V gene are SGHTA and FQGNSA. V lost 5 bases and J lost 1; bases outside the gene matches: 6. This CDR3 spans 15 amino acids. This chain's CDR3 is CASSLVGQVQETQYF. The CDR3 DNA is TGTGCCAGCAGCCTCGTGGGACAGGTCCAAGAGACCCAGTACTTC.

The chain couples TRBV2 to TRBJ1-4; 8 nucleotides line up with TRBD1. V shed 8 bases and J 7 bases; nucleotides not matched to a gene: 9. Looked up from germline, CDR1 is SNHLY and CDR2 is FYNNEI. The length of the CDR3 is 14 residues. DNA for the CDR3: TGTGCCAGCCGGAGAAGCGGGACAGGTGAAAAACTGTTTTTT. It is translated as CASRRSGTGEKLFF.

CDR3 protein: CASSDFFGRGFGYGYTF. DNA of the CDR3: TGTGCCAGCAGTGATTTTTTTGGGAGGGGTTTTGGCTATGGCTACACCTTC. V and J are TRBV6-1 and TRBJ1-2; D possibly corresponds to TRBD1 (5 bases). The CDR3 is 17 amino acids. V was pared by 3 bases and J by 4 bases, with 21 bases between. Germline V lookup: CDR1 MNHNS, CDR2 SASEGT.

The chain recombines TRBV12-5 with TRBJ1-1; maybe TRBD1 (5 bases). CDR3 length equals 16 residues. Germline CDR1 is LGHNT and CDR2 is FRNRAP. Trimming stripped 3 bases from V and 0 bases from J, with 14 bases between. In nucleotides, the CDR3 is TGTGCTAGTGGTTTCAACCTACAGGCCCTGAACACTGAAGCTTTCTTT. As protein: CASGFNLQALNTEAFF.

V gene TRBV7-3 combines with J gene TRBJ2-2, with 9 nucleotides matching TRBD1. Trimming at V came to 5 bases and at J to 6 bases, leaving 7 bases not matched to a gene. Germline V CDR1 and CDR2: SGHTA, FQGTGA. The CDR3 loop spans 15 amino acids. Here the CDR3 DNA reads TGTGCCAGCAGCCGTACAGGGGGCGCGGCCGGGGAGCTGTTTTTT. This translates into CASSRTGGAAGELFF. The full variable domain, in which reference TRBV7-3 and TRBJ2-2 provide the parts outside the CDR3, is GAGVSQTPSNKVTEKGKYVELRCDPISGHTALYWYRQSLGQGPEFLIYFQGTGAADDSGLPNDRFFAVRPEGSVSTLKIQRTERGDSAVYLCASSRTGGAAGELFFGEGSRLTVL.

This chain joins TRBV6-5 and TRBJ1-6; 9 nucleotides line up with TRBD1. The CDR3 sequence is 15 residues long. Looked up from germline, CDR1 is MNHEY and CDR2 is SVGAGI. Trimming took 6 bases from V and 7 from J; bases not matched to a gene: 7. CDR3 residues: CASSRQGVGNSPLHF. CDR3 nucleotide sequence: TGTGCCAGCAGCCGACAGGGGGTGGGAAATTCACCCCTCCACTTT.

This chain connects TRBV9 to TRBJ2-3; maybe TRBD1 (5 bases). Trimming pared 0 bases from V and 4 bases from J, leaving 6 bases between. Germline V gene data show CDR1 as SGDLS and CDR2 as YYNGEE. The CDR3 loop spans 13 amino acids. In DNA, the CDR3 is TGTGCCAGCAGCGTAGAGGGGTCAGATACGCAGTATTTT. Translating gives CASSVEGSDTQYF.

The chain uses TRBV2 and TRBJ2-3; tentatively, D is TRBD2 (6 bases). The germline V gene has CDR1 SNHLY and CDR2 FYNNEI. V was cut by 6 bases and J by 0 bases, with 10 bases left in between. The CDR3 length is 14 residues. CDR3 in DNA: TGTGCCAGCAGCCCGGGACTCAGCACAGATACGCAGTATTTT. Translation: CASSPGLSTDTQYF.

CDR3 sequence (DNA): TGTGCCAGCAGTCCGGACCGGGACAGGGGGAGGAACGAGCAGTACTTC. It encodes CASSPDRDRGRNEQYF. The chain uses TRBV27 and TRBJ2-7, with TRBD1 identical over 11 bases. The germline CDR1 and CDR2 sequences are MNHEY and SMNVEV (reference sequence). CDR3 length equals 16 residues. With V trimmed by 5 bases and J by 5 bases, 11 bases remained unmatched.

V is TRBV19 and J is TRBJ1-4, with TRBD1 matching over 9 bases. There are 15 residues in the CDR3. V was pared by 4 bases and J by 11 bases, with 11 bases of the junction left unmatched. The V gene's germline CDR1 is LNHDA and CDR2 SQIVND (reference sequence). This CDR3 is CASSTEWGQGDKLFF. The CDR3, as DNA: TGTGCCAGTAGTACCGAGTGGGGACAGGGTGACAAACTGTTTTTT.

The chain links TRBV9 to TRBJ2-3; the match to TRBD2 covers 9 bases. CDR1 and CDR2 (germline): SGDLS, YYNGEE. CDR3 length: 17 amino acids. V lost 0 bases, J lost 4 bases, and 9 bases stayed unmatched. CDR3 bases: TGTGCCAGCAGCGTAGGTGCGGCGGGGGGGCGCGCAGATACGCAGTATTTT. Amino acids: CASSVGAAGGRADTQYF.

This clone turned up a few times. The chain joins TRBV30 to TRBJ1-6; 9 bases are a match to TRBD1. Germline assignment: CDR1 GTSNPN and CDR2 SVGIG (reference sequence). The V and J ends lost 4 bases and 4 bases, in that order; junction bases with no gene match: 5. The CDR3 runs to 15 residues. CDR3: CAWNRGLGYNSPLHF. The CDR3 DNA reads TGTGCCTGGAACAGGGGGCTGGGATATAATTCACCCCTCCACTTT.

The V gene is TRBV5-1, the J gene TRBJ2-3; D is possibly TRBD2 (5 bases). Trimming pared 4 bases from V and 2 bases from J, leaving 11 bases between. The length of the CDR3 is 14 residues. Germline V gives CDR1 SGHRS, CDR2 YFSETQ. The CDR3 loop is CASSGRGTTDTQYF. The CDR3 DNA sequence: TGCGCCAGCAGCGGCCGGGGTACCACAGATACGCAGTATTTT.

This rearrangement joins TRBV7-6 to TRBJ1-3, with D tentatively TRBD1 (6 bases). This CDR3 region has 16 residues. The V end was cut by 4 bases, the J end by 2 bases, with 15 bases between. CDR1 is SGHVS and CDR2 is FNYEAQ in the germline V gene. As DNA, the CDR3 is TGTGCCAGCAGCTCCTCGGGACACAAGACTGGAAACACCATATATTTT. Its protein is CASSSSGHKTGNTIYF.

The rearrangement uses TRBV10-1 and TRBJ2-3; 9 nucleotides agree with TRBD1. The germline CDR1 and CDR2 sequences are WNHNN and SYGVQD (reference sequence). There are 13 residues in the CDR3. V dropped 5 bases and J dropped 7; count of bases not matched to a gene: 4. The CDR3 nucleotides are TGCGCCAGCAGTCAACAGGGGGCAAATACGCAGTATTTT. Encoded protein: CASSQQGANTQYF.

The rearrangement joins TRBV6-6 to TRBJ1-3, with D possibly being TRBD1 (5 bases). V lost 2 bases and J lost 0, with 5 bases in between. Per the germline V gene, CDR1 is MNHNY and CDR2 is SVGAGI (reference sequence). The CDR3 is 14 amino acids. The CDR3 is CASSYRGSGNTIYF. As DNA, the CDR3 is TGTGCCAGCAGTTACAGGGGCTCTGGAAACACCATATATTTT.

This clone was found once. The chain recombines TRBV4-1 with TRBJ1-6, with 8 bases aligning to TRBD1. Germline-derived CDR1 and CDR2 are MGHRA and YSYEKL. CDR3 length: 17 residues. V was pared by 0 bases and J by 7 bases, with 8 bases of the junction left unmatched. The CDR3 DNA reads TGCGCCAGCAGCCAAGACAGAAAGACAGGGGAGAATTCACCCCTCCACTTT. Protein: CASSQDRKTGENSPLHF.

The chain couples TRBV2 to TRBJ2-1; TRBD2 matches 12 bases. Trimming removed 6 bases from V and 6 bases from J; junction bases left unmatched: 6. Germline lookup yields CDR1 SNHLY and CDR2 FYNNEI. This CDR3 region has 15 residues. The CDR3 protein is CASSPGTSGFNEQFF. The DNA for the CDR3 is TGTGCCAGCAGCCCCGGGACTAGCGGGTTCAATGAGCAGTTCTTC.

This chain joins TRBV2 and TRBJ2-3; 10 positions match TRBD1. The J segment lost 3 bases and the V segment lost 6 bases, leaving 3 bases of the junction unmatched. CDR1 is SNHLY and CDR2 is FYNNEI in the germline V gene. This CDR3 has 14 residues. Written as DNA, the CDR3 is TGTGCCAGCAGCGACAGGGGGCTAACAGATACGCAGTATTTT. The encoded protein is CASSDRGLTDTQYF. Complete variable domain (other parts from reference TRBV2 and TRBJ2-3): EPEVTQTPSHQVTQMGQEVILRCVPISNHLYFYWYRQILGQKVEFLVSFYNNEISEKSEIFDDQFSVERPDGSNFTLKIRSTKLEDSAMYFCASSDRGLTDTQYFGPGTRLTVL.

V and J are TRBV12-3 or TRBV12-4 and TRBJ2-5, with D perhaps TRBD2 (6 bases). The CDR3 loop spans 13 amino acids. V dropped 6 bases and J dropped 5 bases, with 13 bases sitting between them. The CDR3 bases are TGTGCCAGCAGCCTACTAGCAGGGGAGACCCAGTACTTC. Translated: CASSLLAGETQYF.

V and J are TRBV12-5 and TRBJ2-5; the match to TRBD1 covers 10 bases. The germline gives CDR1 LGHNT, CDR2 FRNRAP. The J segment lost 5 bases and the V segment lost 0 bases, leaving 21 bases of the junction unmatched. This CDR3 is built from 21 residues. CDR3 loop: CASGLVLGGQGSWVSGETQYF. In nucleotides, the CDR3 is TGTGCTAGTGGTTTGGTACTCGGGGGACAGGGGTCTTGGGTGTCCGGGGAGACCCAGTACTTC.